The clone carrying this TCR beta chain was seen at least ten times. The antigen remains unidentified. The sample is drawn from a study of CD8 T cells in ankylosing spondylitis. Findings of the study overall: Typical of ankylosing spondylitis blood, it appeared, was a TCR beta motif of seven to nine highly homologous variants.

TCRdb itself ran the 5' RACE reads through MiXCR, one entry per CDR3 protein. The sample lists some 840,000 distinct CDR3 sequences, 10% to 15% seen once, with approximately 0.46% in the top ten. The material sequenced was blood, either unsorted or a sorted T cell fraction (not recorded which). The receptor comes from a male donor with ankylosing spondylitis.

The CDR3 DNA follows: TGCAGTGCACAGGGGGCTAACAATCAGCCCCAGCATTTT. This translates into CSAQGANNQPQHF. The chain has TRBV20-1 and TRBJ1-5; TRBD1 matches 9 bases. The CDR3 spans 13 residues. The ends lost 6 bases at V and 3 bases at J; junction bases unmatched: 3. Germline V gene data show CDR1 as DFQATT and CDR2 as SNEGSKA (reference sequence).